What follows are 25 T cell receptor beta chains derived from one specimen sequenced in a study of control samples from healthy donors and cancer patients. The table came from immunoSEQ multiplex PCR; TCRdb's copy has only in-frame clones and leaves some out. Here the sample spans about 140,000 clones, approximately 94% being singletons. Sequencing was performed on blood. The origin of the receptors is a middle-aged man in good health.

This chain links TRBV13 with TRBJ1-2; 9 bases agree with TRBD1. CDR3 length: 15 residues. The V segment lost 4 bases and the J segment 4 bases; nucleotides outside the gene matches: 7. Looked up from germline, CDR1 is PRHDT and CDR2 is FYEKMQ (reference sequence). The CDR3 sequence is CASSSGQGPGYGYTF. The CDR3 bases are TGTGCCAGCAGCTCGGGACAGGGTCCTGGCTATGGCTACACCTTC.

The chain carries TRBV25-1 and TRBJ2-3; 8 bases fit TRBD2. CDR1 MGHDK and CDR2 SYGVNS come from the germline V gene. The length of the CDR3 is 13 residues. Losses at the gene ends were 10 bases for V and 5 bases for J; bases not matched to a gene: 8. The CDR3 DNA reads as TGTGCCACCATGGCGGCGGGGGGAGATACGCAGTATTTT. The encoded protein is CATMAAGGDTQYF.

This clone was seen a single time. The V and J genes are TRBV18 and TRBJ2-2; D gene ambiguous. Trimming cost V 6 bases and J 2 bases, with 16 bases left between them. This CDR3 has 16 amino acids. The germline V gene has CDR1 KGHSH and CDR2 LQKENI. CDR3 bases: TGTGCCAGCTCCCGAAAGAAGGATACTAACACCGGGGAGCTGTTTTTT. Translated: CASSRKKDTNTGELFF.

This rearrangement joins TRBV6-5 to TRBJ1-2, with TRBD1 as a possible D gene (5 bases). Germline V lookup: CDR1 MNHEY, CDR2 SVGAGI. The CDR3 sequence is 13 residues long. Trimming removed 6 bases from V and 8 bases from J, with 16 bases in between. The CDR3 loop reads CASRGAVSIGYTF. The CDR3 region has the DNA TGTGCCAGCAGAGGGGCAGTGTCTATAGGCTACACCTTC.

A word on this clone: The same CDR3 is also encoded by other DNA sequences in this sample. The genes are TRBV5-1 and TRBJ1-1; D is uncertain. CDR1 and CDR2 from the germline V gene are SGHRS and YFSETQ. The CDR3 has 14 amino acids. The ends were cut back, 0 bases at V and 1 base at J, with 7 bases in the middle. In nucleotides, the CDR3 is TGCGCCAGCAGCTTGGGGGGAGGGAACACTGAAGCTTTCTTT. Translated: CASSLGGGNTEAFF.

A few counts support this clone. The rearrangement links TRBV6-1 to TRBJ1-1; TRBD1 agrees at 10 bases. V gave up 4 bases and J gave up 6 bases; unmatched junction bases: 17. Germline V gene lookup returns CDR1 MNHNS and CDR2 SASEGT. The CDR3 contains 18 residues. DNA for the CDR3: TGTGCCAGCAGTGGGGGTTGGGACAGGGGAGGAAAAGTCGCTGAAGCTTTCTTT. It codes for CASSGGWDRGGKVAEAFF.

V and J are TRBV2 and TRBJ2-1; no clear D. Germline CDR1 and CDR2: SNHLY and FYNNEI. The CDR3 covers 13 residues. Trimming removed 6 bases from V and 6 bases from J, with 12 bases in between. CDR3 sequence: CASSGPPLNEQFF. The CDR3 bases are TGTGCCAGCAGCGGTCCACCACTCAATGAGCAGTTCTTC.

The CDR3 sequence: CASSLGGQETQYF. The CDR3 bases are TGCGCCAGCAGCTTGGGGGGTCAAGAGACCCAGTACTTC. The chain joins TRBV5-1 to TRBJ2-5, with D uncertain. This CDR3 has 13 residues. V gave up 0 bases and J gave up 2 bases, with 5 bases separating them. Per the germline V gene, CDR1 is SGHRS and CDR2 is YFSETQ.

This chain links TRBV7-2 with TRBJ2-1; D might be TRBD1 (6 bases). Trimming took 5 bases from V and 5 from J, leaving 10 bases between them. The length of the CDR3 is 13 residues. The germline CDR1 and CDR2 sequences are SGHTA and FQGNSA. CDR3 nucleotide sequence: TGTGCCAGCAGCCAGGGGAAAAACAATGAGCAGTTCTTC. Its protein product is CASSQGKNNEQFF.

V and J are TRBV11-2 and TRBJ2-1; D possibly matches TRBD1 or TRBD2 (5 bases each). The CDR3 covers 17 residues. V lost 0 bases to trimming and J lost 0 bases, with 12 bases between them. CDR1 SGHAT and CDR2 FQNNGV come from the germline V gene. The DNA for the CDR3 is TGTGCCAGCAGCTTAGAGCTCTCAGGGAGCTCCTACAATGAGCAGTTCTTC. This encodes CASSLELSGSSYNEQFF.

The genes are TRBV24-1 and TRBJ1-5; weak D call: TRBD1 (5 bases). Deletions cut 5 bases from V and 2 bases from J, with 12 bases between. Germline lookup yields CDR1 KGHDR and CDR2 SFDVKD. The CDR3 has 15 residues. The DNA of the CDR3 is TGTGCCACCAGTGGGACTGGGGGGGGCAATCAGCCCCAGCATTTT. It yields the protein CATSGTGGGNQPQHF.

V gene TRBV12-3 or TRBV12-4 combines with J gene TRBJ2-1, with TRBD2 as a possible D gene (5 bases). The CDR3 totals 12 residues. Trimming cost V 7 bases and J 4 bases, with 8 bases left between them. The CDR3 bases are TGTGCCAGCACTAGGGAGTACAATGAGCAGTTCTTC. Its translation is CASTREYNEQFF.

J is TRBJ1-2 and V is TRBV14; no clear D gene. Germline V lookup: CDR1 SGHDN, CDR2 FVKESK. CDR3 length: 16 residues. V shed 3 bases and J shed 3 bases, with 17 bases lying between them. The CDR3 reads CASSQLHRPDYYGYTF. The CDR3 DNA reads TGTGCCAGCAGCCAGTTACACCGACCAGACTACTATGGCTACACCTTC.

This sequence joins TRBV2 and TRBJ1-3; 8 nucleotides agree with TRBD1. Germline V CDR1 and CDR2: SNHLY, FYNNEI. The CDR3 totals 14 residues. V lost 8 bases to trimming and J lost 2 bases; unmatched junction nucleotides: 5. The CDR3 region has the DNA TGTGCCAGCTCGGGACAGGTTACTGGAAACACCATATATTTT. It codes for CASSGQVTGNTIYF.

The rearrangement joins TRBV19 to TRBJ1-6; a weak D match, TRBD1 (6 bases). The V end lost 5 bases, the J end lost 6 bases, and 11 bases lay between the germline ends. The CDR3 is made up of 14 amino acids. From germline, CDR1 is LNHDA and CDR2 SQIVND (reference sequence). In DNA, the CDR3 is TGTGCCAGTAGTGCGAGGACAGCTAATTCACCCCTCCACTTT. It encodes CASSARTANSPLHF.

The gene calls are TRBV9 and TRBJ2-1; 8 nucleotides agree with TRBD2. The ends lost 6 bases at V and 6 bases at J; junction bases unmatched: 8. Germline V CDR1 and CDR2: SGDLS, YYNGEE. CDR3 length: 14 residues. Here the CDR3 DNA reads TGTGCCAGCACCAGCGGGAGAAGGGGCAATGAGCAGTTCTTC. Amino acids: CASTSGRRGNEQFF.

This clone was seen just once. The chain links TRBV7-9 to TRBJ1-1, with D possibly matching TRBD1 (6 bases). V dropped 7 bases and J dropped 6 bases, with 9 bases sitting between them. This CDR3 contains 11 residues. Looked up from germline, CDR1 is SEHNR and CDR2 is FQNEAQ (reference sequence). The chain's CDR3 is CASKKGAEAFF. CDR3 nucleotide sequence: TGTGCCAGCAAAAAGGGGGCTGAAGCTTTCTTT.

The genes are TRBV7-9 and TRBJ2-2; D is unclear. This CDR3 comprises 16 residues. Trimming took off 5 bases at V and 1 base at J, with 14 bases between the two ends. The germline gives CDR1 SEHNR, CDR2 FQNEAQ (reference sequence). The CDR3 sequence is CASSLLRSWNTGELFF. The CDR3, as DNA: TGTGCCAGCAGCCTTCTTCGGTCCTGGAACACCGGGGAGCTGTTTTTT.

The chain is built from TRBV3-1 (or the pseudogene TRBV3-2) and TRBJ1-1, with D possibly TRBD1 on 6 matching bases. Germline V CDR1 and CDR2: LGHDT, YNNKEL (reference sequence). The CDR3 contains 17 residues. The V and J ends lost 1 base and 4 bases respectively, with 19 bases between them. The CDR3 DNA reads as TGTGCCAGCAGCCAAGTCTTTAGGGGGGCCGTGGGCACTGAAGCTTTCTTT. This gives the protein CASSQVFRGAVGTEAFF.

The chain has TRBV5-1 and TRBJ2-3; 8 bases line up with TRBD1. V shed 4 bases and J 2 bases; nucleotides not matched to a gene: 9. The CDR3 extends over 16 amino acids. Germline V gives CDR1 SGHRS, CDR2 YFSETQ. DNA for the CDR3: TGCGCCAGCAGCCCCAGGGGGCGCATCACCACAGATACGCAGTATTTT. It translates to CASSPRGRITTDTQYF.

This chain joins TRBV4-1 and TRBJ1-2; D perhaps matches TRBD1 (6 bases). Looked up from germline, CDR1 is MGHRA and CDR2 is YSYEKL. This CDR3 has 15 residues. Trimming took 0 bases from V and 4 from J, leaving 12 bases between them. The CDR3 loop is CASSQERGTLYGYTF. The CDR3 DNA sequence: TGCGCCAGCAGCCAAGAAAGGGGGACTCTCTATGGCTACACCTTC.

The V gene is TRBV12-3 or TRBV12-4, the J gene TRBJ2-1; D remains unclear. The CDR3 spans 13 residues. Trimming stripped 6 bases from V and 8 bases from J, with 14 bases between. The CDR3 spells CASSLPSRHEQFF. The DNA of the CDR3 is TGTGCCAGCAGCCTTCCCTCCCGTCATGAGCAGTTCTTC.

The rearrangement uses TRBV28 and TRBJ1-5, with TRBD1 matching over 8 bases. Germline CDR1 is MDHEN and CDR2 is SYDVKM. The CDR3 length is 16 residues. The V gene end was trimmed by 3 bases and the J gene end by 6 bases; junction bases not matched to a gene: 10. CDR3 sequence (DNA): TGTGCCAGCAGTTTTAAGGACAGGGTCCATACTCAGCCCCAGCATTTT. It specifies CASSFKDRVHTQPQHF.

V is TRBV9 and J is TRBJ1-2; D uncertain. CDR1 is SGDLS, CDR2 YYNGEE, per germline. V gave up 4 bases and J gave up 3 bases, with 13 bases separating them. The CDR3 totals 14 residues. The CDR3 coding sequence is TGTGCCAGCAGCCCTCCGGGAGGTGACTATGGCTACACCTTC. The encoded protein is CASSPPGGDYGYTF.

The chain employs TRBV6-6 and TRBJ2-3, with 8 bases that match TRBD2. Germline trimming cut 5 bases from V and 4 bases from J; bases unmatched to any gene: 11. Germline loops: CDR1 MNHNY, CDR2 SVGAGI (reference sequence). CDR3 length: 16 amino acids. CDR3 in amino acids: CASSPRTIAGSDTQYF. In DNA, the CDR3 is TGTGCCAGCAGTCCCCGAACGATAGCGGGATCAGATACGCAGTATTTT.